In its sample, the clone carrying this TCR beta chain was seen a few times. This entry is derived from a study of early T cells in non-severe SARS-CoV-2 infection. Study at large: Unsorted whole blood bulk RNA was sequenced, with unpaired chains.

In the library, individual cDNA molecules carried attached unique molecular identifiers. MiXCR, applied by TCRdb to the 5' RACE reads, yields one record per CDR3 protein. The sample includes about 20,000 distinct CDR3 sequences, about 3.8% seen only once; the top ten take roughly 5.7%. The TCR comes from an adult who was a healthcare worker with PCR-confirmed SARS-CoV-2 infection or an uninfected control (not recorded which). Material for sequencing was whole blood.

The CDR3 region has the DNA TGTGCCAGCAGTCCCGTCAGGGGACAGGGGGAGCCCTACGAGCAGTACTTC. Its protein product is CASSPVRGQGEPYEQYF. The J gene is TRBJ2-7, the V gene TRBV28, with 11 positions matching TRBD1. Germline CDR1 is MDHEN and CDR2 is SYDVKM. The CDR3 is 17 amino acids. V shed 5 bases, J shed 2 bases, and the junction held 11 bases outside the gene matches.